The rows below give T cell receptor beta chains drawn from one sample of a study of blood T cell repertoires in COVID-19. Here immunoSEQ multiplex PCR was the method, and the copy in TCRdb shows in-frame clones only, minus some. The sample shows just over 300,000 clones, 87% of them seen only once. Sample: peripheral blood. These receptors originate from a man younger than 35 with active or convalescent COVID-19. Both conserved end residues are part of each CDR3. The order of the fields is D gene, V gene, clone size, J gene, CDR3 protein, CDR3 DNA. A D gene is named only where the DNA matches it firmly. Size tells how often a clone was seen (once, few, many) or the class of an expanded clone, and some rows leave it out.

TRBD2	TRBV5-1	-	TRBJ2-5	CASSFFPSGEETQYF	TGCGCCAGCAGCTTTTTTCCTAGCGGTGAAGAGACCCAGTACTTC
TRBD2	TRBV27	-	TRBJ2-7	CASSSLAGVSEQYF	TGTGCCAGCAGCTCTCTAGCGGGAGTGAGTGAGCAGTACTTC
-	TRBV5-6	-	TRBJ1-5	CASSRRDGGDQPQHF	TGTGCCAGCAGCCGCCGGGACGGAGGGGATCAGCCCCAGCATTTT
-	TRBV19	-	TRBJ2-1	CASSRVAQNNEQFF	TGTGCCAGTAGTCGAGTAGCGCAGAACAATGAGCAGTTCTTC
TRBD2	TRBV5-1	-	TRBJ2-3	CASSLQAGASSAQYF	TGCGCCAGCAGCTTGCAAGCGGGAGCTTCGTCTGCGCAGTATTTT
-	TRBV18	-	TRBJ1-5	CASRLPNQPQHF	TGTGCCAGCAGACTCCCCAATCAGCCCCAGCATTTT
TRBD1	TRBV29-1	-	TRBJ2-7	CSVGRPGQGPYEQYF	TGCAGCGTTGGGCGTCCGGGACAGGGTCCTTACGAGCAGTACTTC
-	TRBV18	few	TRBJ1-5	CASSPDRGRKPQHF	TGTGCCAGCTCCCCCGACCGGGGGAGAAAGCCCCAGCATTTT
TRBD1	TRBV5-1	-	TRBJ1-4	CASSLRTGATNEKLFF	TGCGCCAGCAGCTTAAGAACAGGGGCAACTAATGAAAAACTGTTTTTT
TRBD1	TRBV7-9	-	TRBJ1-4	CASSLIRGKGEKLFF	TGTGCCAGCAGCTTAATCAGGGGGAAAGGTGAAAAACTGTTTTTT
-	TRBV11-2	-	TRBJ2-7	CASSPGLGKTAEQYF	TGTGCCAGCAGCCCTGGACTCGGGAAGACGGCTGAGCAGTACTTC
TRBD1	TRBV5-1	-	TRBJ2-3	CASSQDRAADTQYF	TGCGCCAGCAGCCAGGACAGGGCTGCAGATACGCAGTATTTT
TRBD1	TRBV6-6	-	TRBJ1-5	CASSYSADRGNQPQHF	TGTGCCAGCAGTTACTCCGCGGACAGGGGCAATCAGCCCCAGCATTTT
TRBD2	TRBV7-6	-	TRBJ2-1	CASSFRTSGRADNEQFF	TGTGCCAGCAGCTTTCGGACTAGCGGGAGGGCCGACAATGAGCAGTTCTTC
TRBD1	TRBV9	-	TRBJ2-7	CASSATGTERYEQYF	TGTGCCAGCAGCGCAACCGGGACAGAGCGCTACGAGCAGTACTTC
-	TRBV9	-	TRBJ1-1	CASSVVVGAEAFF	TGTGCCAGCAGCGTAGTGGTGGGGGCAGAAGCTTTCTTT
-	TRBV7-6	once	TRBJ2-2	CASSLIKGDPSNTGELFF	TGTGCCAGCAGCTTAATCAAGGGGGACCCATCGAACACCGGGGAGCTGTTTTTT
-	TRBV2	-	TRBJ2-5	CAAMSVETQYF	TGTGCCGCAATGTCAGTGGAGACCCAGTACTTC
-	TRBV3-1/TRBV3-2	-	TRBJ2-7	CASSQDIISSHPYEQYF	TGTGCCAGCAGCCAAGATATCATCAGTTCGCATCCCTACGAGCAGTACTTC
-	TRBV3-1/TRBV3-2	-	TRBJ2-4	CASSQGQLKIKNIQYF	TGTGCCAGCAGCCAAGGACAGCTCAAGATTAAAAACATTCAGTACTTC
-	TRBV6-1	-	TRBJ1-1	CASSEAEYRVFGLNTEAFF	TGTGCCAGCAGTGAAGCCGAATACAGGGTTTTCGGATTGAACACTGAAGCTTTCTTT
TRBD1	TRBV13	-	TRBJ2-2	CASSDFGQANWDTGELFF	TGTGCCAGCAGCGATTTCGGACAGGCCAATTGGGACACCGGGGAGCTGTTTTTT
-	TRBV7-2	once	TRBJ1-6	CASSLSASPLHF	TGTGCCAGCAGCTTAAGCGCTTCACCCCTCCACTTT
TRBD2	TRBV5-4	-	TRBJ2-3	CASSGREWGTDTQYF	TGTGCCAGCAGCGGGCGGGAGTGGGGCACAGATACGCAGTATTTT
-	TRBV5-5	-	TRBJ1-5	CASSPTLTVSNQPQHF	TGTGCCAGCAGCCCAACCTTGACAGTGAGCAATCAGCCCCAGCATTTT
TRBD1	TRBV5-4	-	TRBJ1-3	CASSLRTGGFGNTIYF	TGTGCCAGCAGCTTGAGGACAGGGGGCTTTGGAAACACCATATATTTT